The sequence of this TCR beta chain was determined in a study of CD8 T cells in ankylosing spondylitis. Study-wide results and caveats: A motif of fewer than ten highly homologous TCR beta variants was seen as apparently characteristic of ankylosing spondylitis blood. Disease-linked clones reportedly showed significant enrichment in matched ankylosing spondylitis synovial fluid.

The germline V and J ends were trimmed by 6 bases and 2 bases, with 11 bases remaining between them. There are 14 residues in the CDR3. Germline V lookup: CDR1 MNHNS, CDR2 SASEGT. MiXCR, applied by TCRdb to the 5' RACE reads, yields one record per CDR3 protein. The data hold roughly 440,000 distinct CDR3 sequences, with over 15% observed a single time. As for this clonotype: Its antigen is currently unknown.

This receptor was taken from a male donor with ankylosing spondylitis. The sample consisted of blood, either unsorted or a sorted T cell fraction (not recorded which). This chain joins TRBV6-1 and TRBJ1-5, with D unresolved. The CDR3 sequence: CASRRALGNQPQHF. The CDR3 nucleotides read TGTGCCAGCAGACGGGCGTTAGGCAATCAGCCCCAGCATTTT.